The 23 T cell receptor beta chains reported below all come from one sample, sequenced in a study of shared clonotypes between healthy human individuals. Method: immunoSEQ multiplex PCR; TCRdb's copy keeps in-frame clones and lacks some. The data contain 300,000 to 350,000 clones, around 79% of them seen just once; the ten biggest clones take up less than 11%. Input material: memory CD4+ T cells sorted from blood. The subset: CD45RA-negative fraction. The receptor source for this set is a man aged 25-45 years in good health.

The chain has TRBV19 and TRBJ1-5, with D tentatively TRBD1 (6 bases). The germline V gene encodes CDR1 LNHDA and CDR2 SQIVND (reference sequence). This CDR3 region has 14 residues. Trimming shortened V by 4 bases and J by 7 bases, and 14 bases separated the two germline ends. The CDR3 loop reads CASSTTGIAQPQHF. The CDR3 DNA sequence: TGTGCCAGTAGTACCACAGGGATTGCCCAGCCCCAGCATTTT.

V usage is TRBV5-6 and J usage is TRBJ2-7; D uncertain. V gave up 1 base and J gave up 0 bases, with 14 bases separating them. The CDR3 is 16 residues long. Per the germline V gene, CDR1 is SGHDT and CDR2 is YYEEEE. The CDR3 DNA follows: TGTGCCAGCAGCTTGTTCAAATTGGCAGTCTCCTACGAGCAGTACTTC. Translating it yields CASSLFKLAVSYEQYF.

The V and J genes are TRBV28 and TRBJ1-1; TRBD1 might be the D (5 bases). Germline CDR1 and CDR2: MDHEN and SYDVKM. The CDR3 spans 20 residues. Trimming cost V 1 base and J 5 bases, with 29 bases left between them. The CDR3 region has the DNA TGTGCCAGCAGTTTATTAAGGGTAGGGACGGAGGGTACCCTAAAAACTGAAGCTTTCTTT. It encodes CASSLLRVGTEGTLKTEAFF.

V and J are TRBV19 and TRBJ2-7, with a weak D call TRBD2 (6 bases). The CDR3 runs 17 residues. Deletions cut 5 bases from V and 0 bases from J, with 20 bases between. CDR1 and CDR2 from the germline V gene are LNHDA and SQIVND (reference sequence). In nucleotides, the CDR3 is TGTGCCAGTAGTTTGGGTCTACGCGGGACCGGCTCCTACGAGCAGTACTTC. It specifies CASSLGLRGTGSYEQYF.

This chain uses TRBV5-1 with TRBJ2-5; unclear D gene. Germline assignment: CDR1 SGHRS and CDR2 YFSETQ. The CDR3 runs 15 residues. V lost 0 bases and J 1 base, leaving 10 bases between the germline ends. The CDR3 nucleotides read TGCGCCAGCAGCTTGGGGGTGGCCGCCCAAGAGACCCAGTACTTC. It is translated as CASSLGVAAQETQYF. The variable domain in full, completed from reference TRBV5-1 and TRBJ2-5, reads KAGVTQTPRYLIKTRGQQVTLSCSPISGHRSVSWYQQTPGQGLQFLFEYFSETQRNKGNFPGRFSGRQFSNSRSEMNVSTLELGDSALYLCASSLGVAAQETQYFGPGTRLLVL.

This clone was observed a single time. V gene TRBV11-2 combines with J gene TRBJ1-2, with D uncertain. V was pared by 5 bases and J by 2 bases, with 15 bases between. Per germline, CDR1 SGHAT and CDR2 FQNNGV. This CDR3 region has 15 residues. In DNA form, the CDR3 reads TGTGCCAGCAGCCCCGTAGGGCAGATAAACTATGGCTACACCTTC. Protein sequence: CASSPVGQINYGYTF.

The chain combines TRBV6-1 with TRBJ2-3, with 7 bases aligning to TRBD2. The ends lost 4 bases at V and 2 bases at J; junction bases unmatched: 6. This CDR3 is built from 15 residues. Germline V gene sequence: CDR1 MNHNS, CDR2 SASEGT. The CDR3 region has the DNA TGTGCCAGCAGTGTTTGGGACTATCTCACAGATACGCAGTATTTT. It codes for CASSVWDYLTDTQYF.

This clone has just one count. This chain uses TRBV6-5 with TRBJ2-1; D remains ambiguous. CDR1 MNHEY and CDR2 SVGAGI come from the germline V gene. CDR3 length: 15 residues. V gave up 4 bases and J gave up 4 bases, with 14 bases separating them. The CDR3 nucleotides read TGTGCCAGCAGTTCCCGGCCCTCCTCGTACAATGAGCAGTTCTTC. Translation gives CASSSRPSSYNEQFF.

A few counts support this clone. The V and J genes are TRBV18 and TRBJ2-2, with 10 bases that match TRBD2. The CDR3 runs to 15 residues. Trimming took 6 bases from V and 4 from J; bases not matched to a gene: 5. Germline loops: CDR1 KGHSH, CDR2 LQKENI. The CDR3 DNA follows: TGTGCCAGCTCCCAGCGGGAGGGCCGCACCGGGGAGCTGTTTTTT. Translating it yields CASSQREGRTGELFF.

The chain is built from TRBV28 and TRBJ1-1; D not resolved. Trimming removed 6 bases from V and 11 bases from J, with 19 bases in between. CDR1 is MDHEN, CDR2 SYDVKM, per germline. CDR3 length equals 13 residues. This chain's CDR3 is CASSQADRGLAFF. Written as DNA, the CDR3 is TGTGCCAGCAGCCAGGCGGATCGAGGGTTGGCTTTCTTT. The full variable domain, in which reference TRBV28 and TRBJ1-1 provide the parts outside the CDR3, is DVKVTQSSRYLVKRTGEKVFLECVQDMDHENMFWYRQDPGLGLRLIYFSYDVKMKEKGDIPEGYSVSREKKERFSLILESASTNQTSMYLCASSQADRGLAFFGQGTRLTVV.

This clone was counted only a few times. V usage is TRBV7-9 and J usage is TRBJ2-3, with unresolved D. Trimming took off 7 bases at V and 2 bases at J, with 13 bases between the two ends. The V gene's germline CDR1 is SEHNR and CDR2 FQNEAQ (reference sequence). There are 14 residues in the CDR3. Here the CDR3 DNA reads TGTGCCAGCACCCAGCCCCCGGTCACAGATACGCAGTATTTT. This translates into CASTQPPVTDTQYF.

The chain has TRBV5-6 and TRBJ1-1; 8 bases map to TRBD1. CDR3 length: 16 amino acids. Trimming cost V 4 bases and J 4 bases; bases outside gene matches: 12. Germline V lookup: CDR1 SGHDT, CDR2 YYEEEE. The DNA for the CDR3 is TGTGCCAGCAGCCCGGGGACAGGCGGTCCCGGCACTGAAGCTTTCTTT. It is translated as CASSPGTGGPGTEAFF. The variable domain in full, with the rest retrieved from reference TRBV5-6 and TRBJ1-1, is DAGVTQSPTHLIKTRGQQVTLRCSPKSGHDTVSWYQQALGQGPQFIFQYYEEEERQRGNFPDRFSGHQFPNYSSELNVNALLLGDSALYLCASSPGTGGPGTEAFFGQGTRLTVV.

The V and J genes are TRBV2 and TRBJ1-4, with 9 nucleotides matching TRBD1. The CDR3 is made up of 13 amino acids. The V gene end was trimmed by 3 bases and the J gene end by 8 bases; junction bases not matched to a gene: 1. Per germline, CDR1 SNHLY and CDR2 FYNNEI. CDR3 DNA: TGTGCCAGCAGTGACACAGGGGGCGAAAAACTGTTTTTT. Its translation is CASSDTGGEKLFF.

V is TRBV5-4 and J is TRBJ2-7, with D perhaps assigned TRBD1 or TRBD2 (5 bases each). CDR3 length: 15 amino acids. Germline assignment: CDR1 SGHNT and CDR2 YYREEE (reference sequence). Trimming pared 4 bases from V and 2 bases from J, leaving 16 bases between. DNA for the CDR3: TGTGCCAGCAGCGCGACCGGGACCCATGCCTACGAGCAGTACTTC. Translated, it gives CASSATGTHAYEQYF.

Here the CDR3 reads CASSLVTPEAAQYF. CDR3 bases: TGTGCCAGCAGCTTGGTTACACCCGAGGCGGCCCAGTACTTC. The rearrangement joins TRBV5-6 to TRBJ2-5; D is uncertain. This CDR3 spans 14 amino acids. Trimming shortened V by 0 bases and J by 9 bases, and 15 bases separated the two germline ends. Germline values: CDR1 SGHDT, CDR2 YYEEEE.

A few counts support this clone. The CDR3 nucleotides are TGTGCCACCCAGGGGATATCTGGGGCCAACGTCCTGACTTTC. It is translated as CATQGISGANVLTF. The chain combines TRBV6-1 with TRBJ2-6; possible D gene TRBD1, 6 bases. CDR1 is MNHNS, CDR2 SASEGT, per germline. With 10 bases removed from V and 1 base from J, the gap between germline ends came to 11 bases. The CDR3 is made up of 14 amino acids.

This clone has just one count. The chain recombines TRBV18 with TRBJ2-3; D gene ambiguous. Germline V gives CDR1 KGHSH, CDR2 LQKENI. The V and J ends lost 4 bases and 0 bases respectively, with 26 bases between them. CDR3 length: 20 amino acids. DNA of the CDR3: TGTGCCAGCTCACGTGTGGCGCCACAACTTCAACCCGGGAGCACAGATACGCAGTATTTT. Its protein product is CASSRVAPQLQPGSTDTQYF.

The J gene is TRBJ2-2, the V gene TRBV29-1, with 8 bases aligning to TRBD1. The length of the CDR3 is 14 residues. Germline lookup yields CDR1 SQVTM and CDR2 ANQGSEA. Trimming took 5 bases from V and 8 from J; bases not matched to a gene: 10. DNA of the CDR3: TGCAGCGTTAGTCCGACAGGGGATCTAGGGGAGCTGTTTTTT. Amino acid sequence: CSVSPTGDLGELFF.

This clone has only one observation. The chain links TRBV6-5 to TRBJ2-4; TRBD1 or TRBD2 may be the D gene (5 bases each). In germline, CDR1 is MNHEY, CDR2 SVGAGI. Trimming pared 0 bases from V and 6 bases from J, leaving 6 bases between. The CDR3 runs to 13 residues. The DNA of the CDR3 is TGTGCCAGCAGTTACTCGAGGGGAAACATTCAGTACTTC. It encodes CASSYSRGNIQYF.

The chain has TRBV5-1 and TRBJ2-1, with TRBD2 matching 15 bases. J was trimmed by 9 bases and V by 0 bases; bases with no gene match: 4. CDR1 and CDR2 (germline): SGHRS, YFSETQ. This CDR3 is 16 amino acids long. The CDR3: CASSLGTSGRAGEQFF. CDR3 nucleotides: TGCGCCAGCAGCTTGGGGACTAGCGGGAGGGCAGGTGAGCAGTTCTTC.

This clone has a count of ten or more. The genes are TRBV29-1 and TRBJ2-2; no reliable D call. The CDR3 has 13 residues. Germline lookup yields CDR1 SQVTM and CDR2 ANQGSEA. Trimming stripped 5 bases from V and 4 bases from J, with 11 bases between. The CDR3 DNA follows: TGCAGCGTTTCGTTCAAACCCACCGGGGAGCTGTTTTTT. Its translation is CSVSFKPTGELFF.

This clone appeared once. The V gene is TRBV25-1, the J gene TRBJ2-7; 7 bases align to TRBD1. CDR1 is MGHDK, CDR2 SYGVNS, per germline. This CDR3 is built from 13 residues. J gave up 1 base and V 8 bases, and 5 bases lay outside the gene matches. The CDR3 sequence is CASQGTASYEQYF. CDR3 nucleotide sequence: TGTGCCAGCCAGGGGACAGCGTCCTACGAGCAGTACTTC.

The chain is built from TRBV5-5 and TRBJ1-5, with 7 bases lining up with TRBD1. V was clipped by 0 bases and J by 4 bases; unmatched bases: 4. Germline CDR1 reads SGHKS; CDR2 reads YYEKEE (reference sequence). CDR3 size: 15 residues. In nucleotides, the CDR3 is TGTGCCAGCAGCTTGGGAGACAGGGAAAATCAGCCCCAGCATTTT. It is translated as CASSLGDRENQPQHF.